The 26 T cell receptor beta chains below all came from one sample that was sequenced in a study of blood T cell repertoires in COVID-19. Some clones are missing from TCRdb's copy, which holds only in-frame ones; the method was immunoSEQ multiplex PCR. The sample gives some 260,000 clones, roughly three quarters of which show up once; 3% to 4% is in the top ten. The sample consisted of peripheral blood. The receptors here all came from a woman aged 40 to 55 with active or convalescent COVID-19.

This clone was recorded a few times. The DNA for the CDR3 is TGTGCCACCAGAGAGACAGGGCAGGATGAAGCTTTCTTT. It translates to CATRETGQDEAFF. The chain combines TRBV24-1 with TRBJ1-1, with 7 bases matching TRBD1. Germline V gene data show CDR1 as KGHDR and CDR2 as SFDVKD. CDR3 size: 13 residues. V lost 7 bases and J lost 7; bases outside the gene matches: 8.

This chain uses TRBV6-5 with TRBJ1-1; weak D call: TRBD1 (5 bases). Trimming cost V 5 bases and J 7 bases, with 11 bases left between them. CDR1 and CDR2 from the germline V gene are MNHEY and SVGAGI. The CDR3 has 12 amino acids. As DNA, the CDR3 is TGTGCCAGCAGTCCTGGGGGGTATGAAGCTTTCTTT. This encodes CASSPGGYEAFF.

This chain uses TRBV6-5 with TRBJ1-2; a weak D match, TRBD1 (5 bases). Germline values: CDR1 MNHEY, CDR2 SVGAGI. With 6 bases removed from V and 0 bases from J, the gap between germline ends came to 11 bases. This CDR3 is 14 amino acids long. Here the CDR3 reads CASSVTVTNYGYTF. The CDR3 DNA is TGTGCCAGCAGCGTGACAGTTACTAACTATGGCTACACCTTC.

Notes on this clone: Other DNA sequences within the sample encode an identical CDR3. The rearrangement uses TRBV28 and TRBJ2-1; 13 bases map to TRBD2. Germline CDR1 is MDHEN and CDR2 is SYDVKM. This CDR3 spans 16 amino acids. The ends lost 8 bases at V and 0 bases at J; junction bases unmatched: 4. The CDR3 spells CASGLAGDSSYNEQFF. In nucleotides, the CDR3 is TGTGCCAGCGGACTAGCGGGAGATAGCTCCTACAATGAGCAGTTCTTC.

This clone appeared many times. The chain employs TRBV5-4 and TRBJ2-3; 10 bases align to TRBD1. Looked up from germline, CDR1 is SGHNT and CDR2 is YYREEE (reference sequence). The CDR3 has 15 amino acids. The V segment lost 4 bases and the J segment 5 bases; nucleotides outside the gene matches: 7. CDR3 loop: CASSVKTGGRDTQYF. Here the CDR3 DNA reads TGTGCCAGCAGCGTCAAGACAGGGGGCAGAGATACGCAGTATTTT.

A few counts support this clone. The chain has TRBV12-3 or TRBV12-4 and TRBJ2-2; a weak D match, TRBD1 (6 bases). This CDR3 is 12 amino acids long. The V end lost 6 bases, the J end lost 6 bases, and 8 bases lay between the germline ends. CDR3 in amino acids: CASRAGAGELFF. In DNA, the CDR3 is TGTGCCAGCAGGGCAGGGGCCGGGGAGCTGTTTTTT.

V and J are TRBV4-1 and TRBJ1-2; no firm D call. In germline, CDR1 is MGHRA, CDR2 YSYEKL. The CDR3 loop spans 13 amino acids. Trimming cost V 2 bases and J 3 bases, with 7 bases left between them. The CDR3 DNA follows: TGCGCCAGCAGCCAATCCGGGGACTATGGCTACACCTTC. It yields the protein CASSQSGDYGYTF.

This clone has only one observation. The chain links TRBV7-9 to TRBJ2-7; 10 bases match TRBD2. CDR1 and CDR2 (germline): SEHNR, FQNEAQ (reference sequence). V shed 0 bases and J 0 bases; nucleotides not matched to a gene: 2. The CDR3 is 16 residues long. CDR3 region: CASSLASGGNSYEQYF. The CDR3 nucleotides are TGTGCCAGCAGCTTAGCTAGCGGGGGGAACTCCTACGAGCAGTACTTC.

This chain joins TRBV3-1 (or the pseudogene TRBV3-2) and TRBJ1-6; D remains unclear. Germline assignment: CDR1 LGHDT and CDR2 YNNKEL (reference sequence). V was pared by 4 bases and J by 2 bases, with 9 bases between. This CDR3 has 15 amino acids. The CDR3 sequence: CASSLRQTYNSPLHF. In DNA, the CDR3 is TGTGCCAGCAGCCTTCGACAAACCTATAATTCACCCCTCCACTTT.

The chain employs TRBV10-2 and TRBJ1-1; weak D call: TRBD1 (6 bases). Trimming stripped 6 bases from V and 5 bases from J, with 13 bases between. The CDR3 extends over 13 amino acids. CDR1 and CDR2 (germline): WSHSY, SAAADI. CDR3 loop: CASRLGTHTEAFF. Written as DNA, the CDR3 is TGCGCCAGCAGACTCGGGACACATACTGAAGCTTTCTTT.

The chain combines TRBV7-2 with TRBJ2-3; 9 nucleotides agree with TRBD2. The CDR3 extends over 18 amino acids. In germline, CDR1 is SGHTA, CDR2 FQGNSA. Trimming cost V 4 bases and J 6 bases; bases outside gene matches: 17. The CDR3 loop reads CASSSKLAGVRRSDTQYF. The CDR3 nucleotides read TGTGCCAGCAGCTCCAAGTTAGCGGGGGTGAGGAGGTCGGATACGCAGTATTTT.

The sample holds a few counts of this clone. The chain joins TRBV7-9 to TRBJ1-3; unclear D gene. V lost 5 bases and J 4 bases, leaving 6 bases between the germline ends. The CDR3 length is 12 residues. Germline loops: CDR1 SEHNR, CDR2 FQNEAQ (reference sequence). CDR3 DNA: TGTGCCAGCAGCCTTTTAGGAAACACCATATATTTT. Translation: CASSLLGNTIYF. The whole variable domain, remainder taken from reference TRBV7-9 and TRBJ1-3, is DTGVSQNPRHKITKRGQNVTFRCDPISEHNRLYWYRQTLGQGPEFLTYFQNEAQLEKSRLLSDRFSAERPKGSFSTLEIQRTEQGDSAMYLCASSLLGNTIYFGEGSWLTVV.

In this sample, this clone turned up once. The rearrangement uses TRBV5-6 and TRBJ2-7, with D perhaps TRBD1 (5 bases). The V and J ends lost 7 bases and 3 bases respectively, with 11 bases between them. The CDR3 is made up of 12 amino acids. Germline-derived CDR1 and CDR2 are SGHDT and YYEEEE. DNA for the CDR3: TGTGCCAGCCAGAAGCAGGGCTACGAGCAGTACGTC. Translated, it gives CASQKQGYEQYV.

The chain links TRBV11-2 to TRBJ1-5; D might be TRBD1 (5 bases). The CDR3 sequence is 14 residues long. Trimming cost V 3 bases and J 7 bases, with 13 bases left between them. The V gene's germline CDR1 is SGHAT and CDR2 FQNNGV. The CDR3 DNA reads TGTGCCAGCAGCTTCGGGGGGAATGGACAGCCCCAGCATTTT. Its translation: CASSFGGNGQPQHF.

The CDR3 reads CASSLEIAGLSDEQFF. Written as DNA, the CDR3 is TGTGCCAGCAGCTTAGAGATAGCGGGGTTAAGCGATGAGCAGTTCTTC. The chain combines TRBV7-6 with TRBJ2-1; 8 bases align to TRBD2. Germline V CDR1 and CDR2: SGHVS, FNYEAQ. CDR3 size: 16 residues. J lost 8 bases, V lost 1 base, and 10 bases had no gene match.

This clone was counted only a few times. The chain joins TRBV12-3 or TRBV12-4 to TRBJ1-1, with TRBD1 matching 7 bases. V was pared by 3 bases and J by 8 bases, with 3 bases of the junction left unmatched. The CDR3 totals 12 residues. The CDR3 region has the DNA TGTGCCAGCAGTTTGGACAGGAGGGAAGCTTTCTTT. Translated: CASSLDRREAFF.

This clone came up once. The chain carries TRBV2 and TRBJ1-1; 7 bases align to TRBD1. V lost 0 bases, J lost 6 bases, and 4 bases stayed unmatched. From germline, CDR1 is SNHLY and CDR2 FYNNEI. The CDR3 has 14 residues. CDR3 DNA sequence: TGTGCCAGCAGTGAAGCCACAGGGGCGCCTGAAGCTTTCTTT. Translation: CASSEATGAPEAFF.

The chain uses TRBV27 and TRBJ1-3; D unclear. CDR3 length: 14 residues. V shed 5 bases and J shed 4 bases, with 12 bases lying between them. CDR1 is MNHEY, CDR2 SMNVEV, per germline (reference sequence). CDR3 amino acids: CASSPRFLGNTIYF. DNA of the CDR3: TGTGCCAGCAGTCCCAGATTCTTAGGAAACACCATATATTTT.

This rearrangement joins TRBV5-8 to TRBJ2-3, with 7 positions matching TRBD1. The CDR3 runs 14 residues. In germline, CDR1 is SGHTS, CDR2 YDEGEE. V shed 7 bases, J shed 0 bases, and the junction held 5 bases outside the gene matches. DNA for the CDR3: TGTGCCAGCGTGAGGGGGCTCAGCACAGATACGCAGTATTTT. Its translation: CASVRGLSTDTQYF. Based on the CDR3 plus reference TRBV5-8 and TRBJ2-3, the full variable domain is EAGVTQSPTHLIKTRGQQATLRCSPISGHTSVYWYQQALGLGLQFLLWYDEGEERNRGNFPPRFSGRQFPNYSSELNVNALELEDSALYLCASVRGLSTDTQYFGPGTRLTVL.

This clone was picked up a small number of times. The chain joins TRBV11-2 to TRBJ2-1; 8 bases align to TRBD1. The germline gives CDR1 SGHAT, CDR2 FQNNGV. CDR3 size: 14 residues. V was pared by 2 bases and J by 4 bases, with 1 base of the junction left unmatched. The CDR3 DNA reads TGTGCCAGCAGCTTACAGGGGGCGTACAATGAGCAGTTCTTC. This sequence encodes CASSLQGAYNEQFF.

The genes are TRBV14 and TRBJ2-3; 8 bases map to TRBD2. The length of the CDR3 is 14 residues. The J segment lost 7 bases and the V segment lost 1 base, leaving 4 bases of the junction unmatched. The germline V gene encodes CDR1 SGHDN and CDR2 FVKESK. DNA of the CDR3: TGTGCCAGCAGCCAAGCGGGGGGGCGGAATACGCAGTATTTT. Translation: CASSQAGGRNTQYF.

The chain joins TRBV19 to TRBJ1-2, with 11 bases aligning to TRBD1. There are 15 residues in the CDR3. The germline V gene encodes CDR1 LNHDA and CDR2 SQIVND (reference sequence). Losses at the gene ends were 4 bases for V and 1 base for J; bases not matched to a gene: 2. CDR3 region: CASSRTGGGNYGYTF. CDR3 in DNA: TGTGCCAGTAGTAGGACAGGGGGCGGTAACTATGGCTACACCTTC.

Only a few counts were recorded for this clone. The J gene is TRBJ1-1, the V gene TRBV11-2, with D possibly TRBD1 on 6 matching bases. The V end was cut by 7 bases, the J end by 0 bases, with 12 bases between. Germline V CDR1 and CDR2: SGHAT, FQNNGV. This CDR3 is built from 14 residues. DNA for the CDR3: TGTGCCAGCACCCCGGGACACCTGAACACTGAAGCTTTCTTT. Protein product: CASTPGHLNTEAFF.

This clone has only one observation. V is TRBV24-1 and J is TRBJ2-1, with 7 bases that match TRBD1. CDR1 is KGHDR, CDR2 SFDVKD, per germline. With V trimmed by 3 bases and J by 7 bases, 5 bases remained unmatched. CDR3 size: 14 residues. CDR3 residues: CATSDPRQGNEQFF. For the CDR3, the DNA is TGTGCCACCAGTGATCCGCGACAGGGAAATGAGCAGTTCTTC.

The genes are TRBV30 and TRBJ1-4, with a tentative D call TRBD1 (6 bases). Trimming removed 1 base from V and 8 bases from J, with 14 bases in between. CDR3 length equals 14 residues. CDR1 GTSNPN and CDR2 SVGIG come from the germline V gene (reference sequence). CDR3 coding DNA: TGTGCCTGGAGTGGAGGGGGGGCACGAGAAAAACTGTTTTTT. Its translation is CAWSGGGAREKLFF.

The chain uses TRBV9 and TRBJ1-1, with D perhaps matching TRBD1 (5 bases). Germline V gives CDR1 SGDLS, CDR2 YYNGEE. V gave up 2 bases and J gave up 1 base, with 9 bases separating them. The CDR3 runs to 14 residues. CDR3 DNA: TGTGCCAGCAGCGTCCCAGGGAAGAACACTGAAGCTTTCTTT. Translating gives CASSVPGKNTEAFF.